The 20 T cell receptor beta chains below were found in one sample sequenced in a study of blood T cell repertoires in COVID-19. Using immunoSEQ multiplex PCR, the repertoire was profiled, and TCRdb retains in-frame clones only, with some absent. The sample contains some 21,000 clones, around 80% of which appear only once. Sequenced input: peripheral blood. The receptors were sampled from a man aged 60 to 69 with active COVID-19.

V is TRBV19 and J is TRBJ2-5, with 7 bases aligning to TRBD2. In germline, CDR1 is LNHDA, CDR2 SQIVND (reference sequence). This CDR3 has 15 residues. V shed 4 bases, J shed 4 bases, and the junction held 9 bases outside the gene matches. CDR3 DNA sequence: TGTGCCAGTAGTAGACTGGCTGGGGGGGGAGAGACCCAGTACTTC. Translating it yields CASSRLAGGGETQYF.

The chain employs TRBV7-9 and TRBJ2-3; no clear D gene. The CDR3 consists of 13 residues. The germline gives CDR1 SEHNR, CDR2 FQNEAQ (reference sequence). V lost 3 bases and J lost 3, with 7 bases in between. The CDR3 bases are TGTGCCAGCAGCTTTCCAGGAACAGATACGCAGTATTTT. Its protein is CASSFPGTDTQYF.

The chain has TRBV5-1 and TRBJ2-7; D possibly corresponds to TRBD2 (6 bases). V shed 5 bases and J shed 2 bases, with 17 bases lying between them. Germline V gives CDR1 SGHRS, CDR2 YFSETQ. CDR3 size: 15 residues. The CDR3 coding sequence is TGCGCCAGCAGTCCCATCACGGGAGATACCTACGAGCAGTACTTC. It yields the protein CASSPITGDTYEQYF.

This clone was detected ten times or more. The V call is TRBV2, the J call TRBJ2-2, with D possibly being TRBD1 (6 bases). Looked up from germline, CDR1 is SNHLY and CDR2 is FYNNEI. The CDR3 totals 14 residues. V was cut by 4 bases and J by 1 base, with 7 bases left in between. CDR3 in amino acids: CASSGQVNTGELFF. CDR3 bases: TGTGCCAGCAGTGGACAGGTGAACACCGGGGAGCTGTTTTTT.

The rearrangement joins TRBV24-1 to TRBJ1-5; 7 bases are a match to TRBD1. Losses at the gene ends were 7 bases for V and 6 bases for J; bases not matched to a gene: 5. There are 13 residues in the CDR3. Germline V gene lookup returns CDR1 KGHDR and CDR2 SFDVKD. Here the CDR3 DNA reads TGTGCCACCAGCAGGGGGTTCGGTCAGCCCCAGCATTTT. Protein product: CATSRGFGQPQHF.

The V gene is TRBV7-6, the J gene TRBJ2-3, with D tentatively TRBD2 (6 bases). CDR3 size: 16 residues. With 2 bases removed from V and 0 bases from J, the gap between germline ends came to 12 bases. Germline V gene sequence: CDR1 SGHVS, CDR2 FNYEAQ. The DNA for the CDR3 is TGTGCCAGCAGCTTACGGGACTTTATAAGCACAGATACGCAGTATTTT. It codes for CASSLRDFISTDTQYF.

V usage is TRBV24-1 and J usage is TRBJ2-3; 11 bases match TRBD2. CDR1 KGHDR and CDR2 SFDVKD come from the germline V gene. V was clipped by 2 bases and J by 10 bases; unmatched bases: 7. This CDR3 has 15 amino acids. CDR3 protein: CATSDSTSGGHPQYF. In DNA form, the CDR3 reads TGTGCCACCAGTGATTCAACTAGCGGGGGTCATCCGCAGTATTTT.

V gene TRBV19 combines with J gene TRBJ2-3, with D tentatively TRBD1 (6 bases). Trimming removed 5 bases at V and 4 bases at J, with 19 bases between. CDR3 length: 16 amino acids. CDR1 and CDR2 (germline): LNHDA, SQIVND (reference sequence). Here the CDR3 reads CASSPQGSGLADTQYF. CDR3 nucleotide sequence: TGTGCCAGTAGTCCCCAGGGGTCGGGATTGGCAGATACGCAGTATTTT. Full variable domain (outside the CDR3, taken from reference TRBV19 and TRBJ2-3): DGGITQSPKYLFRKEGQNVTLSCEQNLNHDAMYWYRQDPGQGLRLIYYSQIVNDFQKGDIAEGYSVSREKKESFPLTVTSAQKNPTAFYLCASSPQGSGLADTQYFGPGTRLTVL.

This chain connects TRBV2 to TRBJ1-2, with TRBD1 as a possible D gene (6 bases). The CDR3 has 15 amino acids. V was pared by 3 bases and J by 2 bases, with 13 bases between. Germline CDR1 reads SNHLY; CDR2 reads FYNNEI. The CDR3, as DNA: TGTGCCAGCAGTGATACAGGGAGTCCCAACTATGGCTACACCTTC. Translation gives CASSDTGSPNYGYTF.

This clone has a single count. The chain joins TRBV6-5 to TRBJ1-4; 10 nucleotides agree with TRBD1. Germline values: CDR1 MNHEY, CDR2 SVGAGI. CDR3 length equals 14 residues. V lost 8 bases and J lost 6; bases outside the gene matches: 6. CDR3 in amino acids: CASRDRGLDEKLFF. The CDR3 coding sequence is TGTGCCAGCCGAGACAGGGGGCTAGATGAAAAACTGTTTTTT.

The genes are TRBV5-1 and TRBJ2-2; a possible D gene is TRBD2 (6 bases). Germline V lookup: CDR1 SGHRS, CDR2 YFSETQ. V was pared by 4 bases and J by 6 bases, with 10 bases between. The CDR3 is made up of 13 amino acids. CDR3 nucleotide sequence: TGCGCCAGCAGCGCGGGGTTGGCCGGGGAGCTGTTTTTT. Translated: CASSAGLAGELFF.

CDR3 sequence reads: CASSQARGGSVQFF. In DNA, the CDR3 is TGTGCCAGCAGCCAAGCCAGGGGCGGGAGCGTGCAGTTCTTC. V and J are TRBV14 and TRBJ2-1, with D possibly being TRBD2 (7 bases). The CDR3 runs 14 residues. Germline V CDR1 and CDR2: SGHDN, FVKESK. Trimming left V 1 base short and J 12 bases short, with 16 bases between.

This clone was observed a few times. J is TRBJ2-5 and V is TRBV30; 9 nucleotides match TRBD2. Germline V lookup: CDR1 GTSNPN, CDR2 SVGIG (reference sequence). CDR3 length: 14 amino acids. Trimming at V came to 4 bases and at J to 4 bases, leaving 7 bases not matched to a gene. CDR3 loop: CAWTTGTSRETQYF. CDR3 bases: TGTGCCTGGACGACCGGGACTAGCCGAGAGACCCAGTACTTC.

This clone was detected only a few times. The CDR3 loop is CASSLSEVSTHEQYF. Written as DNA, the CDR3 is TGTGCCAGCAGCTTGTCAGAGGTGTCGACCCACGAGCAGTACTTC. The chain combines TRBV7-9 with TRBJ2-7; D not resolved. Germline-derived CDR1 and CDR2 are SEHNR and FQNEAQ (reference sequence). V was shortened by 3 bases and J by 5 bases, with 17 bases between the two germline ends. The CDR3 length is 15 residues.

The chain joins TRBV9 to TRBJ2-1; 7 positions match TRBD2. Trimming cost V 3 bases and J 6 bases; bases outside gene matches: 6. The CDR3 is 14 residues long. Germline V lookup: CDR1 SGDLS, CDR2 YYNGEE. CDR3 in DNA: TGTGCCAGCAGCGGGAGCGGGACCAGCAATGAGCAGTTCTTC. Translation: CASSGSGTSNEQFF.

The chain recombines TRBV10-3 with TRBJ1-1; D uncertain. Germline CDR1 ENHRY, CDR2 SYGVKD. CDR3 length equals 13 residues. V was pared by 5 bases and J by 1 base, with 8 bases between. CDR3: CAISPVGNTEAFF. The CDR3 DNA follows: TGTGCCATCAGTCCAGTTGGGAACACTGAAGCTTTCTTT.

The genes are TRBV30 and TRBJ2-7; 7 nucleotides line up with TRBD2. V lost 2 bases, J lost 2 bases, and 9 bases stayed unmatched. This CDR3 has 15 amino acids. Per germline, CDR1 GTSNPN and CDR2 SVGIG (reference sequence). The CDR3 spells CAWSIGAGRAYEQYF. The CDR3 nucleotides read TGTGCCTGGAGTATCGGGGCAGGGAGGGCCTACGAGCAGTACTTC.

This chain joins TRBV19 and TRBJ2-6; D may be TRBD1 (5 bases). The CDR3 has 17 residues. The germline gives CDR1 LNHDA, CDR2 SQIVND (reference sequence). Between the trimmed V and J ends, which lost 4 bases and 0 bases, there was a span of 13 bases. CDR3 in amino acids: CASSRAGMGSGANVLTF. The CDR3 nucleotides read TGTGCCAGTAGTAGAGCAGGGATGGGCTCTGGGGCCAACGTCCTGACTTTC. Variable domain in full (rest from reference TRBV19 and TRBJ2-6): DGGITQSPKYLFRKEGQNVTLSCEQNLNHDAMYWYRQDPGQGLRLIYYSQIVNDFQKGDIAEGYSVSREKKESFPLTVTSAQKNPTAFYLCASSRAGMGSGANVLTFGAGSRLTVL.

The chain uses TRBV6-6 and TRBJ2-7, with 7 bases that match TRBD1. CDR3 length: 15 residues. J gave up 5 bases and V 7 bases, and 14 bases lay outside the gene matches. From germline, CDR1 is MNHNY and CDR2 SVGAGI (reference sequence). In DNA form, the CDR3 reads TGTGCCAGCAAAGTGGCTGGGACAGTTTTTAACGAGCAGTACTTC. This gives the protein CASKVAGTVFNEQYF.

This clone appeared a single time. The chain has TRBV10-2 and TRBJ1-5, with 9 nucleotides matching TRBD1. Germline trimming cut 5 bases from V and 6 bases from J; bases unmatched to any gene: 2. Germline-derived CDR1 and CDR2 are WSHSY and SAAADI. This CDR3 comprises 13 residues. CDR3 protein: CASSTGQGQPQHF. As DNA, the CDR3 is TGCGCCAGCAGTACGGGACAGGGTCAGCCCCAGCATTTT.